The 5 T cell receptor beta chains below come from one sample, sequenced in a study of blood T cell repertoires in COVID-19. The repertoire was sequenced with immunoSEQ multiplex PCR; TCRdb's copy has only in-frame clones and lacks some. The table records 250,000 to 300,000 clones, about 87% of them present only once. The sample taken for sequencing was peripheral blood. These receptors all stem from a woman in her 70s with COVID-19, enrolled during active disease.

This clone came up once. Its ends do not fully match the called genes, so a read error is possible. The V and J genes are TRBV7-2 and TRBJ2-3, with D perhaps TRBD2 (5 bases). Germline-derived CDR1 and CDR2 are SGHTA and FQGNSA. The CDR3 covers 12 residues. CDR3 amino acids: CASSLARDTQYF. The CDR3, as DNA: TGTGCCAGCAGCCTAGCCAGAGATACGCAGTATTTT.

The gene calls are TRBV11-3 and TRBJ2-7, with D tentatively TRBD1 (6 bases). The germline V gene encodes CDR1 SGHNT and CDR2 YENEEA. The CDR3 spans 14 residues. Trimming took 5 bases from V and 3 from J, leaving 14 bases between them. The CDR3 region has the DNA TGTGCCAGCAGCCATGGACAGAGGCGCTACGAGCAGTACTTC. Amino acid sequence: CASSHGQRRYEQYF. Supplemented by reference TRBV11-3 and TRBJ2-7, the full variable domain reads EAGVVQSPRYKIIEKKQPVAFWCNPISGHNTLYWYLQNLGQGPELLIRYENEEAVDDSQLPKDRFSAERLKGVDSTLKIQPAELGDSAVYLCASSHGQRRYEQYFGPGTRLTVT.

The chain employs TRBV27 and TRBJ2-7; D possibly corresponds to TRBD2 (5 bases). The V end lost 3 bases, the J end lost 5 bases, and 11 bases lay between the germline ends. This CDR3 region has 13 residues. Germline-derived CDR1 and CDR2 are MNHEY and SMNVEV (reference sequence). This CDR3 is CASSFGLANEQYF. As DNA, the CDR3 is TGTGCCAGCAGTTTCGGGCTAGCAAACGAGCAGTACTTC.

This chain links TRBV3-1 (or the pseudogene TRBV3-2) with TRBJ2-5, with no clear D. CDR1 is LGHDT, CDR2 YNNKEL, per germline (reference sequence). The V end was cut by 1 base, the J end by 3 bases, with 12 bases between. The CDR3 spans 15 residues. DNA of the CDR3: TGTGCCAGCAGCCAAGTCTTGTGGAGAAAAGAGACCCAGTACTTC. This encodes CASSQVLWRKETQYF.

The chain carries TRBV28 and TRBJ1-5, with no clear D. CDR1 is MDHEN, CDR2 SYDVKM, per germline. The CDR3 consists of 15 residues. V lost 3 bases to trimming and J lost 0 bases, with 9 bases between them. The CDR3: CASSLRRNSNQPQHF. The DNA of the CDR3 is TGTGCCAGCAGTTTGCGGAGAAATAGCAATCAGCCCCAGCATTTT.